Below, 22 T cell receptor beta chains from the same sample are listed, as sequenced in a study of CD8+ T cells in alopecia areata (dated by TCRdb to 2017 to 2018). Library preparation was by the immunoSEQ multiplex PCR assay. RNA was extracted from all samples and reverse transcribed into cDNA, which served as template for TCR sequencing. In TCRdb, the immuneACCESS table is reduced to in-frame sequences with V and J assigned. These tables do not hold every clone; where another copy was compared, an unresolved V gene accounts for under half, and the others remain unexplained. Recorded for this sample are 10,000 to 15,000 clones; around 60% of them occurred a single time. In total, the top ten clones hold just over 14% of the sample. From alopecia areata patients, peripheral blood was collected along with lesional scalp punch biopsies. Sequencing used skin. These receptors were obtained from a human donor with alopecia areata.

The chain recombines TRBV18 with TRBJ1-1; 7 nucleotides line up with TRBD1. Germline loops: CDR1 KGHSH, CDR2 LQKENI. CDR3 length: 14 amino acids. Trimming at V came to 6 bases and at J to 0 bases, leaving 4 bases not matched to a gene. CDR3 DNA sequence: TGTGCCAGCTCTCGGGACAGCATGAACACTGAAGCTTTCTTT. Its translation: CASSRDSMNTEAFF.

This clone has a single count. This chain connects TRBV6-6 to TRBJ1-2; D call uncertain. Trimming shortened V by 6 bases and J by 6 bases, and 8 bases separated the two germline ends. There are 11 residues in the CDR3. Germline CDR1 is MNHNY and CDR2 is SVGAGI (reference sequence). The CDR3 spells CASSLRDGYTF. CDR3 in DNA: TGTGCCAGCAGCCTCAGAGATGGCTACACCTTC.

By sample share, this clone is medium-sized. The chain recombines TRBV7-2 with TRBJ2-7; D may be TRBD2 (6 bases). The CDR3 has 14 amino acids. The germline gives CDR1 SGHTA, CDR2 FQGNSA. Trimming removed 1 base from V and 4 bases from J, with 11 bases in between. In DNA form, the CDR3 reads TGTGCCAGCAGCTTAGACGGGAGTAAATACGAGCAGTACTTC. This translates into CASSLDGSKYEQYF.

This clone was recorded only once. J is TRBJ2-7 and V is TRBV27; possibly TRBD2 for D (6 bases). CDR1 and CDR2 (germline): MNHEY, SMNVEV (reference sequence). V lost 10 bases and J lost 5, with 18 bases in between. This CDR3 region has 13 residues. The CDR3 sequence is CATYWKEGDEQYF. The CDR3 DNA follows: TGTGCCACCTACTGGAAGGAGGGTGACGAGCAGTACTTC.

This rearrangement joins TRBV5-6 to TRBJ2-5; 7 nucleotides line up with TRBD1. The V gene's germline CDR1 is SGHDT and CDR2 YYEEEE. The CDR3 consists of 15 residues. The V and J ends lost 4 bases and 2 bases, in that order; junction bases with no gene match: 8. The DNA of the CDR3 is TGTGCCAGCAGCCGAAGGACAGGCCGACAAGAGACCCAGTACTTC. Protein sequence: CASSRRTGRQETQYF.

The genes are TRBV29-1 and TRBJ1-4; 10 bases match TRBD1. V shed 7 bases, J shed 7 bases, and the junction held 3 bases outside the gene matches. The CDR3 length is 12 residues. CDR1 SQVTM and CDR2 ANQGSEA come from the germline V gene. Here the CDR3 DNA reads TGCAGCGCATGGACAGGGGGTGAAAAACTGTTTTTT. Its protein is CSAWTGGEKLFF.

This chain links TRBV28 with TRBJ2-5, with no clear D. The length of the CDR3 is 14 residues. The V end was cut by 3 bases, the J end by 4 bases, with 12 bases between. The V gene's germline CDR1 is MDHEN and CDR2 SYDVKM. DNA of the CDR3: TGTGCCAGCAGTTTTGAAGGGAACGGAGAGACCCAGTACTTC. It yields the protein CASSFEGNGETQYF. Together with reference TRBV28 and TRBJ2-5, the CDR3 gives the full variable domain: DVKVTQSSRYLVKRTGEKVFLECVQDMDHENMFWYRQDPGLGLRLIYFSYDVKMKEKGDIPEGYSVSREKKERFSLILESASTNQTSMYLCASSFEGNGETQYFGPGTRLLVL.

CDR3 region: CASSLDGRNQPQHF. In nucleotides, the CDR3 is TGCGCCAGCAGCTTGGATGGTCGGAATCAGCCCCAGCATTTT. The J gene is TRBJ1-5, the V gene TRBV5-1; no clear D gene. The CDR3 loop spans 14 amino acids. CDR1 SGHRS and CDR2 YFSETQ come from the germline V gene. The ends were cut back, 0 bases at V and 4 bases at J, with 8 bases in the middle. The complete variable domain, with remaining parts taken from reference TRBV5-1 and TRBJ1-5, reads KAGVTQTPRYLIKTRGQQVTLSCSPISGHRSVSWYQQTPGQGLQFLFEYFSETQRNKGNFPGRFSGRQFSNSRSEMNVSTLELGDSALYLCASSLDGRNQPQHFGDGTRLSIL.

This clone came up a few times. This rearrangement joins TRBV5-6 to TRBJ2-2; D is possibly TRBD2 (5 bases). V shed 7 bases and J shed 9 bases, with 16 bases lying between them. This CDR3 is 13 amino acids long. Germline CDR1 and CDR2: SGHDT and YYEEEE. The CDR3 DNA reads TGTGCCAGCTCGGGGATATCAGGCCGGGAGCTGTTTTTT. Translating it yields CASSGISGRELFF.

The chain combines TRBV9 with TRBJ1-6; a possible D gene is TRBD1 (5 bases). CDR3 length: 14 residues. V was trimmed by 4 bases and J by 3 bases, leaving 8 bases between them. The V gene's germline CDR1 is SGDLS and CDR2 YYNGEE. CDR3 loop: CASSSGFYNSPLHF. In DNA form, the CDR3 reads TGTGCCAGCAGCTCAGGGTTCTATAATTCACCCCTCCACTTT. The full variable domain, with the rest looked up from reference TRBV9 and TRBJ1-6, is DSGVTQTPKHLITATGQRVTLRCSPRSGDLSVYWYQQSLDQGLQFLIQYYNGEERAKGNILERFSAQQFPDLHSELNLSSLELGDSALYFCASSSGFYNSPLHFGNGTRLTVT.

This chain links TRBV20-1 with TRBJ1-1; 8 positions match TRBD1. CDR1 is DFQATT and CDR2 is SNEGSKA in the germline V gene (reference sequence). CDR3 length: 11 residues. The CDR3 here is CSIQGAPRTFF. The CDR3 bases are TGCAGCATTCAGGGGGCTCCGCGAACTTTCTTT.

This chain links TRBV27 with TRBJ2-3; TRBD2 matches at 9 bases. The CDR3 has 15 amino acids. After removal of 6 bases from V and 9 bases from J, the junction contained 13 bases not matched to a gene. The V gene's germline CDR1 is MNHEY and CDR2 SMNVEV (reference sequence). This CDR3 reads CASSPIAGGPGTQYF. The CDR3 DNA follows: TGTGCCAGCAGCCCCATCGCGGGGGGGCCCGGGACGCAGTATTTT.

The V gene is TRBV5-6, the J gene TRBJ1-2, with 10 nucleotides matching TRBD1. In germline, CDR1 is SGHDT, CDR2 YYEEEE. The V gene end was trimmed by 5 bases and the J gene end by 7 bases; junction bases not matched to a gene: 2. The CDR3 covers 12 residues. The CDR3 DNA sequence: TGTGCCAGCAGGACAGGGGGCTCTGGCTACACCTTC. Translating gives CASRTGGSGYTF.

This chain links TRBV5-6 with TRBJ2-7; D may be TRBD1 (6 bases). Germline-derived CDR1 and CDR2 are SGHDT and YYEEEE. Trimming took 4 bases from V and 7 from J, leaving 12 bases between them. The CDR3 loop spans 12 amino acids. The CDR3 bases are TGTGCCAGCAGCGGACAGCTCTCTGAGCAGTACTTC. Translated, it gives CASSGQLSEQYF.

This clone was found a few times. V and J are TRBV7-8 and TRBJ1-2; 9 bases map to TRBD1. CDR1 and CDR2 from the germline V gene are SGHVS and FQNEAQ. V shed 1 base, J shed 3 bases, and the junction held 9 bases outside the gene matches. The CDR3 is 17 amino acids. CDR3 protein: CASSLVPRTGDHYGYTF. In nucleotides, the CDR3 is TGTGCCAGCAGCTTAGTCCCAAGGACAGGGGATCACTATGGCTACACCTTC.

This chain joins TRBV6-6 and TRBJ2-5; D gene unclear. The CDR3 runs to 12 residues. V lost 6 bases to trimming and J lost 2 bases, with 7 bases between them. Germline loops: CDR1 MNHNY, CDR2 SVGAGI (reference sequence). The CDR3 reads CASRRNQETQYF. In DNA form, the CDR3 reads TGTGCCAGCAGGAGGAATCAAGAGACCCAGTACTTC.

Relative to its sample, this clone is medium-sized. CDR3 residues: CASSPWTGGGTEAFF. CDR3 nucleotide sequence: TGTGCCAGCTCACCCTGGACAGGGGGCGGCACTGAAGCTTTCTTT. J is TRBJ1-1 and V is TRBV18; 11 bases align to TRBD1. Germline-derived CDR1 and CDR2 are KGHSH and LQKENI. V shed 3 bases, J shed 4 bases, and the junction held 4 bases outside the gene matches. There are 15 residues in the CDR3.

This clone appeared a few times. V is TRBV18 and J is TRBJ1-3; D possibly corresponds to TRBD1 (6 bases). Trimming stripped 6 bases from V and 2 bases from J, with 14 bases between. The germline CDR1 and CDR2 sequences are KGHSH and LQKENI. The CDR3 is made up of 15 amino acids. In nucleotides, the CDR3 is TGTGCCAGCTCCCTTTGGGGGGCCCCTGGAAACACCATATATTTT. Translation: CASSLWGAPGNTIYF. The whole variable domain, remainder taken from reference TRBV18 and TRBJ1-3, is NAGVMQNPRHLVRRRGQEARLRCSPMKGHSHVYWYRQLPEEGLKFMVYLQKENIIDESGMPKERFSAEFPKEGPSILRIQQVVRGDSAAYFCASSLWGAPGNTIYFGEGSWLTVV.

Only one count was recorded for this clone. The chain combines TRBV29-1 with TRBJ2-1; D call uncertain. The V gene lost 4 bases and the J gene lost 2 bases, with 12 bases spanning the gap. CDR1 is SQVTM, CDR2 ANQGSEA, per germline. This CDR3 has 14 amino acids. CDR3 residues: CSVVLLGTYNEQFF. In nucleotides, the CDR3 is TGCAGCGTTGTTCTCCTGGGGACCTACAATGAGCAGTTCTTC.

V and J are TRBV9 and TRBJ1-5; no reliable D call. The CDR3 contains 14 residues. The germline gives CDR1 SGDLS, CDR2 YYNGEE. Trimming cost V 0 bases and J 8 bases, with 12 bases left between them. As DNA, the CDR3 is TGTGCCAGCAGCGTAGTTTCAGTGAAGAAGCCCCAGCATTTT. Translating it yields CASSVVSVKKPQHF.

The chain has TRBV7-2 and TRBJ2-1; 11 bases are shared with TRBD2. Germline CDR1 SGHTA, CDR2 FQGNSA. The CDR3 runs 18 residues. V was pared by 5 bases and J by 6 bases, with 15 bases of the junction left unmatched. The CDR3 loop reads CASSPSYGGSGRGNEQFF. The CDR3 bases are TGTGCCAGCAGCCCTTCCTACGGGGGTAGCGGGAGGGGCAATGAGCAGTTCTTC.

The gene calls are TRBV18 and TRBJ1-3; TRBD1 might be the D (6 bases). The CDR3 runs 11 residues. Germline CDR1 KGHSH, CDR2 LQKENI. The V gene lost 2 bases and the J gene lost 15 bases, with 11 bases spanning the gap. CDR3 loop: CASSPGGQGYF. The CDR3 bases are TGTGCCAGCTCACCAGGGGGCCAAGGATATTTT.